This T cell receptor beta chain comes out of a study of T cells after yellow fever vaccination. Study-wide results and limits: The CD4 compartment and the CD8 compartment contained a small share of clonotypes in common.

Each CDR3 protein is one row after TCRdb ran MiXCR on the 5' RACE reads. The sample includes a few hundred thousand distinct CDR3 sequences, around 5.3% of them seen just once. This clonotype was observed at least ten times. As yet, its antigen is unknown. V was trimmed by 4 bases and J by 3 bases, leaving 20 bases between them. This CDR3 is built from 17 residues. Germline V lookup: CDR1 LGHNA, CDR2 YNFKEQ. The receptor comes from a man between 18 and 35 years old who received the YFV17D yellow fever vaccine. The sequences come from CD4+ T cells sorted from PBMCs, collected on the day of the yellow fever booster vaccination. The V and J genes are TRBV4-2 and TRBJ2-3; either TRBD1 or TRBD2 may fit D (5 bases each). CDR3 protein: CASSPTGQGVSTDTQYF. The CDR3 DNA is TGTGCCAGCAGCCCAACGGGGCAGGGAGTTTCGACAGATACGCAGTATTTT.